Each of the 12 T cell receptor beta chains below was sequenced from the same sample in a study of cytomegalovirus exposure and HLA in healthy donors. This PCR relied on a set of 60 Vbeta primers and 13 Jbeta primers. Measured with immunoSEQ multiplex PCR; TCRdb has only the in-frame clones, and not every one. The sample has 150,000 to 200,000 clones, around 77% seen once. Sequenced: PBMCs. The receptors shown here come from a man aged 60 to 69 in good health and CMV-seronegative.

This chain joins TRBV25-1 and TRBJ1-2; the D is unclear. CDR1 is MGHDK, CDR2 SYGVNS, per germline. V was pared by 6 bases and J by 8 bases, with 19 bases between. This CDR3 has 14 residues. CDR3 region: CASRDSIDRGGYTF. Written as DNA, the CDR3 is TGTGCCAGCAGGGACTCTATCGATAGAGGAGGCTACACCTTC.

This sequence joins TRBV4-1 and TRBJ2-1; 8 nucleotides match TRBD2. This CDR3 contains 16 residues. The V gene's germline CDR1 is MGHRA and CDR2 YSYEKL. Trimming cost V 3 bases and J 4 bases; bases outside gene matches: 8. CDR3 sequence (DNA): TGCGCCAGCAGCCAGACAGCGGGGGCTACATACAATGAGCAGTTCTTC. This gives the protein CASSQTAGATYNEQFF.

J is TRBJ2-5 and V is TRBV12-2; no check of the table's D call, TRBD2, against the DNA was made. TRBV12-2 is a pseudogene segment. The CDR3 is made up of 16 amino acids. The CDR3 region is CASRLAREAYQETQYF. CDR3 in DNA: TGTGCAAGTCGCTTAGCACGGGAAGCGTACCAAGAGACCCAGTACTTC.

This chain uses TRBV27 with TRBJ2-5, with D perhaps matching TRBD1 (5 bases). V was pared by 4 bases and J by 3 bases, with 21 bases between. CDR1 MNHEY and CDR2 SMNVEV come from the germline V gene (reference sequence). CDR3 length equals 17 residues. CDR3 in DNA: TGTGCCAGCAGTTCTCTCCCATTGGACACACCGAAAGAGACCCAGTACTTC. It codes for CASSSLPLDTPKETQYF.

The V call is TRBV2, the J call TRBJ1-5; D is unresolved. Germline assignment: CDR1 SNHLY and CDR2 FYNNEI. The ends were cut back, 3 bases at V and 9 bases at J, with 18 bases in the middle. There are 15 residues in the CDR3. CDR3 region: CASSDMGPEIGPQHF. CDR3 in DNA: TGTGCCAGCAGTGACATGGGCCCCGAAATAGGGCCCCAGCATTTT.

The chain couples TRBV18 to TRBJ2-5; 11 bases are shared with TRBD2. The CDR3 has 16 residues. The germline CDR1 and CDR2 sequences are KGHSH and LQKENI. Trimming took 6 bases from V and 1 from J; bases not matched to a gene: 7. The DNA of the CDR3 is TGTGCCAGCTCCCCGCCACTAGCGGGAGTCCAAGAGACCCAGTACTTC. Translated: CASSPPLAGVQETQYF.

This chain joins TRBV5-6 and TRBJ2-3, with 9 bases lining up with TRBD1. Germline V lookup: CDR1 SGHDT, CDR2 YYEEEE. This CDR3 has 19 amino acids. The V segment lost 4 bases and the J segment 3 bases; nucleotides outside the gene matches: 18. CDR3 in amino acids: CASSAYSGTGKALTDTQYF. The CDR3 DNA reads as TGTGCCAGCAGCGCTTATTCCGGGACAGGGAAAGCTTTGACAGATACGCAGTATTTT.

The rearrangement joins TRBV19 to TRBJ1-4; TRBD1 aligns across 8 bases. The germline CDR1 and CDR2 sequences are LNHDA and SQIVND (reference sequence). There are 18 residues in the CDR3. V dropped 0 bases and J dropped 0; count of bases not matched to a gene: 6. The CDR3 spells CASSIDPQGATTNEKLFF. CDR3 DNA: TGTGCCAGTAGTATAGATCCCCAGGGGGCCACAACTAATGAAAAACTGTTTTTT.

Of note for this clone: The sample has other DNA sequences that encode this CDR3 too. This chain joins TRBV29-1 and TRBJ1-1; D is possibly TRBD1 (5 bases). This CDR3 spans 12 amino acids. Trimming took off 7 bases at V and 1 base at J, with 10 bases between the two ends. Germline V gene sequence: CDR1 SQVTM, CDR2 ANQGSEA. CDR3 sequence (DNA): TGCAGCGGACGACAGACGAACACTGAAGCTTTCTTT. Residues: CSGRQTNTEAFF.

This chain connects TRBV19 to TRBJ2-2, with D tentatively TRBD2 (5 bases). The CDR3 consists of 14 residues. Trimming left V 3 bases short and J 6 bases short, with 11 bases between. CDR1 and CDR2 from the germline V gene are LNHDA and SQIVND (reference sequence). CDR3 coding DNA: TGTGCCAGTAGTATGACGGGGTTTCCCGGGGAGCTGTTTTTT. It yields the protein CASSMTGFPGELFF.

This clone occurred once. This sequence joins TRBV19 and TRBJ2-7, with 7 positions matching TRBD1. Losses at the gene ends were 4 bases for V and 4 bases for J; bases not matched to a gene: 4. Germline V gene data show CDR1 as LNHDA and CDR2 as SQIVND (reference sequence). This CDR3 region has 13 residues. Here the CDR3 reads CASSRGQHYEQYF. The CDR3 nucleotides read TGTGCCAGTAGTAGGGGACAGCATTACGAGCAGTACTTC. Full variable domain (outside the CDR3, taken from reference TRBV19 and TRBJ2-7): DGGITQSPKYLFRKEGQNVTLSCEQNLNHDAMYWYRQDPGQGLRLIYYSQIVNDFQKGDIAEGYSVSREKKESFPLTVTSAQKNPTAFYLCASSRGQHYEQYFGPGTRLTVT.

The chain is built from TRBV7-9 and TRBJ2-1; TRBD2 matches 7 bases. In germline, CDR1 is SEHNR, CDR2 FQNEAQ (reference sequence). The V segment lost 5 bases and the J segment 6 bases; nucleotides outside the gene matches: 4. This CDR3 region has 13 residues. CDR3 region: CASSPWTSNEQFF. CDR3 sequence (DNA): TGTGCCAGCAGCCCGTGGACTAGCAATGAGCAGTTCTTC.